Ten or more counts support the clone carrying this T cell receptor beta chain. One junction end disagrees with the germline gene, perhaps due to a read error. CDR1 is ENHRY and CDR2 is SYGVKD in the germline V gene. The CDR3 extends over 14 amino acids. Sample treatment: PENTA 11 planned treatment interruption arm or continuous ART arm. This record belongs to a study of HIV-infected children after antiretroviral therapy interruption. RNA-based 3' RACE libraries used unique molecular identifiers. TCRdb re-analysed the 3' RACE reads in MiXCR, keeping a single row per CDR3 protein. The sample has about 40,000 distinct CDR3 sequences, around 7% seen once.

The specimen was CD45RA+ CD4+ T cells from PBMCs, pooled from several time points, collected from a donor given antiretroviral therapy, either interrupted or continuous. The subset was: naive CD4+ CD45RA+ CD45RO- T cells. The sequence was obtained from a pool of human donors with HIV. The V and J genes are TRBV10-3 and TRBJ2-2; a possible D gene is TRBD1 (5 bases). In nucleotides, the CDR3 is TGTGCCAGCGGTGCGGACAAAAACACCGGGCAGCTCTACTTT. It is translated as CASGADKNTGQLYF.